The present T cell receptor (beta chain) was sequenced within a study of cytomegalovirus exposure and HLA in healthy donors. Background on the study: Researchers previously reported finding fewer than 140 million unique TCR beta sequences from roughly 200 million T cells. Broader study findings: Later analysis suggested most CMV-associated TCR beta chains were HLA-restricted. Later analysis identified 16,000 or so TCR beta sequences associated with HLA alleles, using a false discovery rate threshold of 0.05.

The PCR was carried out with 60 Vbeta primers and 13 Jbeta primers. The assay was immunoSEQ multiplex PCR, and TCRdb's table has in-frame clones only and misses some. The table lists under 250,000 clones, almost 80% of them singletons. CDR3 size: 13 residues. Germline CDR1 SGHRS, CDR2 YFSETQ. V lost 0 bases and J lost 6, with 9 bases in between. Every donor was a healthy person donating bone marrow. This clone was seen a few times. As yet, its antigen is unknown. This TCR was sampled from a male donor in good health and CMV-seronegative. Sequencing was done on a sample of PBMCs. The genes are TRBV5-1 and TRBJ1-1, with a weak D call TRBD1 (5 bases). CDR3 sequence: CASSLAGGAEAFF. In DNA form, the CDR3 reads TGCGCCAGCAGCTTGGCAGGAGGGGCTGAAGCTTTCTTT.